The rows below give T cell receptor beta chains drawn from one sample of a study of T-cell memory formation after mild COVID-19. TCRdb used MiXCR to reprocess the 5' RACE reads, holding one entry per CDR3 protein. This sample has just over 400,000 distinct CDR3 sequences, with under 25% found just once. Sequencing used PBMCs or a T cell subset sorted from them (not recorded which). The receptors were sampled from an adult woman who had mild COVID-19 (a few samples of this study predate the infection). Cell type and time point are not known. CDR3s include the opening cysteine and the closing phenylalanine or tryptophan. Clone size is shown for a subset of rows, as once, few, many or a class of expanded clone.

V: TRBV29-1
size: few
J: TRBJ2-1
length: 13
CDR3: CSVARDVYNEQFF

V: TRBV7-3
size: NA
J: TRBJ2-1
length: 15
CDR3: CASSLSLAAYNEQFF

V: TRBV3-1
size: NA
J: TRBJ2-7
length: 14
CDR3: CASRAAGNSYEQYF

V: TRBV11-3
size: few
J: TRBJ1-1
length: 13
CDR3: CASSFEAAAEAFF

V: TRBV5-1
size: NA
J: TRBJ2-3
length: 17
CDR3: CASSSHRSTGKPDTQYF

V: TRBV5-5
size: few
J: TRBJ2-7
length: 17
CDR3: CASSLGVTSGSSYEQYF

V: TRBV20-1
size: NA
J: TRBJ2-3
length: 15
CDR3: CSASSTTGATDTQYF

V: TRBV5-5
size: few
J: TRBJ1-2
length: 17
CDR3: CASSYFRDSVANYGYTF

V: TRBV12-3/TRBV12-4
size: NA
J: TRBJ2-4
length: 15
CDR3: CASSSGPGAKNIQYF

V: TRBV7-9
size: few
J: TRBJ2-3
length: 16
CDR3: CASSRQLAANTDTQYF

V: TRBV30
size: NA
J: TRBJ2-5
length: 16
CDR3: CAWSSTRTSVQETQYF

V: TRBV11-3
size: NA
J: TRBJ2-7
length: 14
CDR3: CASSLEAGVGEQYF

V: TRBV7-8
size: NA
J: TRBJ2-3
length: 15
CDR3: CASSQSGRGSDTQYF

V: TRBV5-1
size: few
J: TRBJ1-2
length: 14
CDR3: CASSVRGTNYGYTF

V: TRBV7-6
size: NA
J: TRBJ1-1
length: 15
CDR3: CASSTSTGANTEAFF

V: TRBV12-3/TRBV12-4
size: few
J: TRBJ2-5
length: 12
CDR3: CASSLWAETQYF

V: TRBV19
size: few
J: TRBJ2-3
length: 12
CDR3: CASGQSTDTQYF

V: TRBV10-3
size: NA
J: TRBJ2-5
length: 14
CDR3: CAIGTGTGSETQYF

V: TRBV10-3
size: few
J: TRBJ2-5
length: 13
CDR3: CAIRGLVEETQYF

V: TRBV7-2
size: few
J: TRBJ2-1
length: 16
CDR3: CASSPPGSGARDEQFF